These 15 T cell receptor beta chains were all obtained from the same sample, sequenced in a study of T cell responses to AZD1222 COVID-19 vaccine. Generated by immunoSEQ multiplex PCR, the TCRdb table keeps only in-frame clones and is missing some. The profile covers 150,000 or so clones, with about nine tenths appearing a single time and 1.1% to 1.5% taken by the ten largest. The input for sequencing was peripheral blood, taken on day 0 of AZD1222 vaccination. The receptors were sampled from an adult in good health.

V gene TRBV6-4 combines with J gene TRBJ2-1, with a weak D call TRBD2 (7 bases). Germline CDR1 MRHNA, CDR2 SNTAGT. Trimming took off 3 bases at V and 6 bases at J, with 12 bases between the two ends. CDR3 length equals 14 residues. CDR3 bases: TGTGCCAGCAGTGATAAGGCGGGGGCCAATGAGCAGTTCTTC. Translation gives CASSDKAGANEQFF.

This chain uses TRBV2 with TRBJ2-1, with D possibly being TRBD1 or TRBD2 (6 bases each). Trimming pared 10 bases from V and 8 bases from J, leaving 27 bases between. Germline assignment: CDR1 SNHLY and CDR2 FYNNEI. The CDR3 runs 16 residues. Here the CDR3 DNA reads TGTGCCATCGACTCGGGGGCCTCCATTTCCAACTATGAGCAGTTCTTC. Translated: CAIDSGASISNYEQFF.

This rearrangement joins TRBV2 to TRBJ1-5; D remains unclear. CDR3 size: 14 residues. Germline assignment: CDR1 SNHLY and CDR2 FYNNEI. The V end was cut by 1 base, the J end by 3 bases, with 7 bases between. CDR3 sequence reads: CASSEGRNNQPQHF. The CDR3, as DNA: TGTGCCAGCAGTGAAGGCAGGAACAATCAGCCCCAGCATTTT. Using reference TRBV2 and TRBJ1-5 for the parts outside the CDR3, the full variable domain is EPEVTQTPSHQVTQMGQEVILRCVPISNHLYFYWYRQILGQKVEFLVSFYNNEISEKSEIFDDQFSVERPDGSNFTLKIRSTKLEDSAMYFCASSEGRNNQPQHFGDGTRLSIL.

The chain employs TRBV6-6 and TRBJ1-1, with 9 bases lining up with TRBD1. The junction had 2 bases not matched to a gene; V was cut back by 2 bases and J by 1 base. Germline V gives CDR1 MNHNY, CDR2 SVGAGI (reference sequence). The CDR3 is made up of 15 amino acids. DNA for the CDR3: TGTGCCAGCAGTTACGGGACAGGGCCGAACACTGAAGCTTTCTTT. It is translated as CASSYGTGPNTEAFF.

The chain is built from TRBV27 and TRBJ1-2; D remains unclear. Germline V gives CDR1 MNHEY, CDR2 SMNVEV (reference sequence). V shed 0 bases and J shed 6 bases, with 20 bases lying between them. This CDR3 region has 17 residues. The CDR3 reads CASSLSPAEGATHGYTF. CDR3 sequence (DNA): TGTGCCAGCAGTTTATCCCCCGCGGAGGGCGCCACTCATGGCTACACCTTC.

CDR3 loop: CASGWANEQFF. The DNA of the CDR3 is TGTGCTAGTGGTTGGGCGAATGAGCAGTTCTTC. The V gene is TRBV12-5, the J gene TRBJ2-1, with no clear D. CDR1 and CDR2 (germline): LGHNT, FRNRAP. This CDR3 region has 11 residues. Trimming took off 4 bases at V and 7 bases at J, with 5 bases between the two ends.

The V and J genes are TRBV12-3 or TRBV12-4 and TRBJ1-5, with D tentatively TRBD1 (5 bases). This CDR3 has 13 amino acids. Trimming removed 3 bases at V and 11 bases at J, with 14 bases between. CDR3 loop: CASSFRGESTQHF. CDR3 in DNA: TGTGCCAGCAGTTTTAGGGGCGAATCAACCCAGCATTTT.

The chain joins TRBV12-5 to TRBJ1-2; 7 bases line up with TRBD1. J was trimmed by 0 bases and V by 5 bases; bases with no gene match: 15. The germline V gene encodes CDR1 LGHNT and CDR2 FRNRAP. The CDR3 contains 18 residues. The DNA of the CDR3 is TGTGCTAGTGGTGCGCAGACCTCGGACAGGCTAGCTAACTATGGCTACACCTTC. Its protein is CASGAQTSDRLANYGYTF. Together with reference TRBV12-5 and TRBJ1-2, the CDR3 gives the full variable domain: DARVTQTPRHKVTEMGQEVTMRCQPILGHNTVFWYRQTMMQGLELLAYFRNRAPLDDSGMPKDRFSAEMPDATLATLKIQPSEPRDSAVYFCASGAQTSDRLANYGYTFGSGTRLTVV.

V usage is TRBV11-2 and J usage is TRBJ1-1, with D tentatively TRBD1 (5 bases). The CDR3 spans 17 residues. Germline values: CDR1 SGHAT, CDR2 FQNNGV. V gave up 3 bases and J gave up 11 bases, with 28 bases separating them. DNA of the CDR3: TGTGCCAGCAGCTTCACCCCTTGGGAGGGACCGTTCCCGGGCGCTTTCTTT. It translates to CASSFTPWEGPFPGAFF.

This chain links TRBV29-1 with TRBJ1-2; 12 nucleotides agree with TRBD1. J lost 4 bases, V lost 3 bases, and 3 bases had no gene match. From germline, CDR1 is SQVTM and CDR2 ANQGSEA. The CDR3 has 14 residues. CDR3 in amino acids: CSVEGQGAGYGYTF. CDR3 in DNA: TGCAGCGTTGAGGGACAGGGGGCAGGCTATGGCTACACCTTC. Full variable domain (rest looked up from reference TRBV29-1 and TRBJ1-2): SAVISQKPSRDICQRGTSLTIQCQVDSQVTMMFWYRQQPGQSLTLIATANQGSEATYESGFVIDKFPISRPNLTFSTLTVSNMSPEDSSIYLCSVEGQGAGYGYTFGSGTRLTVV.

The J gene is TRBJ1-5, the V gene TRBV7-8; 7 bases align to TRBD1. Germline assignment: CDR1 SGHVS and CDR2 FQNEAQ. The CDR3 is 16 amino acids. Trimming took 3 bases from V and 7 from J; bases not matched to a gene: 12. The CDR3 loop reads CASSFLDRARGQPQHF. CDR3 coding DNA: TGTGCCAGCAGCTTTCTAGACAGGGCCCGGGGGCAGCCCCAGCATTTT.

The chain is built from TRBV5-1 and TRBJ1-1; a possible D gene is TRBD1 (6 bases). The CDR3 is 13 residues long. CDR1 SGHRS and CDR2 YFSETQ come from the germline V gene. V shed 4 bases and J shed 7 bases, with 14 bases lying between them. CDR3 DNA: TGCGCCAGCAGCCCTGTGGGGGCGGGTGAAGCTTTCTTT. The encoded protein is CASSPVGAGEAFF.

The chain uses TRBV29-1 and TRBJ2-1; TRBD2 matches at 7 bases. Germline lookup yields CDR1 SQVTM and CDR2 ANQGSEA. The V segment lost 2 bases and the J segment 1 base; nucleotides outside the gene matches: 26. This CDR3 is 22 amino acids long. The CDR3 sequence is CSVEPLLDLAVPPGGSYNEQFF. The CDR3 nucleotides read TGCAGCGTTGAACCCCTACTCGATCTAGCGGTCCCGCCAGGTGGTTCCTACAATGAGCAGTTCTTC.

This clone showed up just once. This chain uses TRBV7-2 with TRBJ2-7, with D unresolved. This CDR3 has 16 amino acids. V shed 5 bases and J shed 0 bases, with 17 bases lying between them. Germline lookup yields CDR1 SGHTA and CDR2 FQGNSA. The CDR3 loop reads CASSHGPIRTSYEQYF. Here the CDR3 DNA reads TGTGCCAGCAGCCACGGACCTATCCGAACCTCCTACGAGCAGTACTTC.

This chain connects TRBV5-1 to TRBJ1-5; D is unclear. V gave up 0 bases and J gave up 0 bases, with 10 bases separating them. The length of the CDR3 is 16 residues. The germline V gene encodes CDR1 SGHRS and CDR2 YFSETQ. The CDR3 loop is CASSLVAGDSNQPQHF. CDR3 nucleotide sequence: TGCGCCAGCAGCTTGGTGGCCGGGGATAGCAATCAGCCCCAGCATTTT. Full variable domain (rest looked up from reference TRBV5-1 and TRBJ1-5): KAGVTQTPRYLIKTRGQQVTLSCSPISGHRSVSWYQQTPGQGLQFLFEYFSETQRNKGNFPGRFSGRQFSNSRSEMNVSTLELGDSALYLCASSLVAGDSNQPQHFGDGTRLSIL.